This TCR beta chain was identified during a study of T cells in Graves' hyperthyroidism and ophthalmopathy. This clonotype was detected many times. The antigen remains undetermined. Findings and limits, study-wide: Ophthalmopathy was model-predicted a median about 6.7 months pre-onset. Also found in blood were most expanded thyroid clonotypes above 0.001.

Regions amplified from RNA transcripts were the TCR beta CDR3 regions. The HTBI primer set was used in a first-round RT-PCR of the TCR CDR3. MiXCR, applied by TCRdb to the multiplex PCR reads, yields one record per CDR3 protein. The table lists a few hundred thousand distinct CDR3 sequences, just over 45% of them singletons. Stable disease denoted Graves' hyperthyroidism without ophthalmopathy progression within 18 months. Diagnostic assessment was based on clinical symptoms, serum thyroxine and TRAb, thyroid ultrasound and orbital computed tomography. The CDR3 sequence is 15 residues long. V was pared by 5 bases and J by 4 bases, with 17 bases between.

The V call is TRBV12-3 or TRBV12-4, the J call TRBJ1-1, with D possibly matching TRBD1 (6 bases). This sequence originates from a woman aged 18-35 years with Graves' hyperthyroidism. The sequenced sample was peripheral blood or thyroid tissue (not recorded which). The DNA of the CDR3 is TGTGCCAGCAGTCCACCAGGGGTTCTTGGCACTGAAGCTTTCTTT. This sequence encodes CASSPPGVLGTEAFF.